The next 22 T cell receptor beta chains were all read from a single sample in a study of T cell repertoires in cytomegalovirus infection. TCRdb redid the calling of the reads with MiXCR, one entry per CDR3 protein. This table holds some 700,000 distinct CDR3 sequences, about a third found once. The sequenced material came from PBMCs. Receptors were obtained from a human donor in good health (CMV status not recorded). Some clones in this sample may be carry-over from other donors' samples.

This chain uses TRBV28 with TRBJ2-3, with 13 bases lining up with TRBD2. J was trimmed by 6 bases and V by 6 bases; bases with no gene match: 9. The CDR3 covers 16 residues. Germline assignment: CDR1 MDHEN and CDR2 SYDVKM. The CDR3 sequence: CASSPSLAGGRDTQYF. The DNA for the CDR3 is TGTGCCAGCAGCCCCTCACTAGCGGGAGGGAGGGATACGCAGTATTTT.

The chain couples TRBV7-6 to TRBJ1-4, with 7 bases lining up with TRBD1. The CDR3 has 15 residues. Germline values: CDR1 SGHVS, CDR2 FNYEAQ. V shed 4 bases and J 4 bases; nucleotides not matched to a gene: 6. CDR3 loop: CASSSAGTVNEKLFF. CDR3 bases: TGTGCCAGCAGCTCCGCCGGGACAGTTAATGAAAAACTGTTTTTT.

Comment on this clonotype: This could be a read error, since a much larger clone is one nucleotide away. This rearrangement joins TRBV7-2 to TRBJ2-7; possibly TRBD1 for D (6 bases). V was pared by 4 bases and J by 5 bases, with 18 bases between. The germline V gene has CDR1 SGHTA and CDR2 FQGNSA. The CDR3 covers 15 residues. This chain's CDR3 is CTSSSQGASSHEQYF. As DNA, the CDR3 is TGTACCAGCAGCTCACAGGGTGCATCTAGTCACGAGCAGTACTTC.

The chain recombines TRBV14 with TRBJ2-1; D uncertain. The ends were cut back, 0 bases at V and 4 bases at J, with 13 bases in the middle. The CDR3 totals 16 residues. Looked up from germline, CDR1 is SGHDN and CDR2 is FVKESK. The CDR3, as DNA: TGTGCCAGCAGCCAAGAGGCGTTCGGTAAATACAATGAGCAGTTCTTC. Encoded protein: CASSQEAFGKYNEQFF.

The DNA for the CDR3 is TGTGCCAGCAGTTTAACGGGGGGCGAGGCGTCCCAGCATTTT. This encodes CASSLTGGEASQHF. The V gene is TRBV12-3 or TRBV12-4, the J gene TRBJ1-5; D possibly corresponds to TRBD1 (6 bases). V was pared by 2 bases and J by 11 bases, with 16 bases between. The CDR3 is made up of 14 amino acids.

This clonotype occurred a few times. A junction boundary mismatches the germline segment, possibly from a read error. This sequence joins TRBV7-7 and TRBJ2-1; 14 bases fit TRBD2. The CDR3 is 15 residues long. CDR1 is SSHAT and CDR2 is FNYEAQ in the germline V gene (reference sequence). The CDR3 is CASSLGLAGEDEQFF. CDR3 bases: TGTGCTAGCAGCTTGGGACTAGCGGGGGAGGATGAGCAGTTCTTC.

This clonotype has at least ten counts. CDR3: CASISTTEAFF. The CDR3 DNA follows: TGTGCCAGCATATCAACGACTGAAGCTTTCTTT. This chain uses TRBV28 with TRBJ1-1, with D unclear. Germline-derived CDR1 and CDR2 are MDHEN and SYDVKM. This CDR3 is built from 11 residues. V was cut by 7 bases and J by 5 bases, with 8 bases left in between.

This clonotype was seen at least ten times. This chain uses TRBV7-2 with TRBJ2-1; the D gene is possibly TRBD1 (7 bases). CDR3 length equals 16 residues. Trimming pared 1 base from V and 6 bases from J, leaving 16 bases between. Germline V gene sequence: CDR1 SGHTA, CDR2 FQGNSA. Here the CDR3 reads CASSLVSRGAINEQFF. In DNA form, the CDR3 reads TGTGCCAGCAGCTTAGTCTCCAGGGGGGCTATCAATGAGCAGTTCTTC. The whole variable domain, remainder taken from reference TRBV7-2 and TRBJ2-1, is GAGVSQSPSNKVTEKGKDVELRCDPISGHTALYWYRQSLGQGLEFLIYFQGNSAPDKSGLPSDRFSAERTGGSVSTLTIQRTQQEDSAVYLCASSLVSRGAINEQFFGPGTRLTVL.

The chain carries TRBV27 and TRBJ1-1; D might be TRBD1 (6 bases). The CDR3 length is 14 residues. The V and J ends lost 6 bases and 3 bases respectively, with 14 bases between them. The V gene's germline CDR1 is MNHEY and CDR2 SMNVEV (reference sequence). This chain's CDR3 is CASSLRGSYTEAFF. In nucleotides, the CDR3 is TGTGCCAGCAGCCTCAGGGGATCTTACACTGAAGCTTTCTTT.

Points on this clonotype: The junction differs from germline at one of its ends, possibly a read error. The CDR3 sequence is CASSYYANSGNTISF. The DNA of the CDR3 is TGTGCCAGCAGCTATTATGCGAACTCTGGAAATACCATATCTTTT. This rearrangement joins TRBV7-2 to TRBJ1-3; D unclear. The CDR3 sequence is 15 residues long. The germline gives CDR1 SGHTA, CDR2 FQGNSA.

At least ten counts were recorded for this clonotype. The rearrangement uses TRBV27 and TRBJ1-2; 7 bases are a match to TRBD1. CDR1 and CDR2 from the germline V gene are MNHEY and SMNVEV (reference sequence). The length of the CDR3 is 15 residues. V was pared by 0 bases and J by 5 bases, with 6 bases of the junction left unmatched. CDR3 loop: CASSLSAGGYYGYTF. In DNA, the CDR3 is TGTGCCAGCAGTTTATCGGCAGGGGGATATTATGGCTACACCTTC.

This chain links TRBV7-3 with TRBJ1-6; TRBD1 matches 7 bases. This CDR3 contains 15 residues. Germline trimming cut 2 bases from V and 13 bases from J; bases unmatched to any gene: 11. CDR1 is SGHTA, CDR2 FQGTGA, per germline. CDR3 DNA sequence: TGTGCCAGCAGCTTATCGGGGGGACAGAGTGGCCCCCTCCACTTT. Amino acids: CASSLSGGQSGPLHF.

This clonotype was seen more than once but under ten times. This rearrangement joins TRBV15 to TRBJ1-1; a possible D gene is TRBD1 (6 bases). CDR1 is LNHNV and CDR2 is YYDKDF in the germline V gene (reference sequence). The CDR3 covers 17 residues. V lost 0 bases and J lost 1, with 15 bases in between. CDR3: CATSRDGVWGANTEAFF. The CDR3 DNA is TGTGCCACCAGCAGAGATGGGGTTTGGGGGGCGAACACTGAAGCTTTCTTT.

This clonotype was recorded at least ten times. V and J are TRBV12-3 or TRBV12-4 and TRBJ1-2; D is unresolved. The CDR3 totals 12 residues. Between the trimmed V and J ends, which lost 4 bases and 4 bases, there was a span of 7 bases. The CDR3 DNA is TGTGCCAGCAGTTCGGGCAGCTATGGCTACACCTTC. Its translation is CASSSGSYGYTF.

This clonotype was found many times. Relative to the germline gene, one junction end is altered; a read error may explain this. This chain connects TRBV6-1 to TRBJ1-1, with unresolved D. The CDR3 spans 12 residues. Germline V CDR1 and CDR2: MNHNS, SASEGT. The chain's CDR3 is CASSERNTEAFF. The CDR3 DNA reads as TGCGCCAGCAGTGAGCGGAACACTGAAGCTTTCTTT.

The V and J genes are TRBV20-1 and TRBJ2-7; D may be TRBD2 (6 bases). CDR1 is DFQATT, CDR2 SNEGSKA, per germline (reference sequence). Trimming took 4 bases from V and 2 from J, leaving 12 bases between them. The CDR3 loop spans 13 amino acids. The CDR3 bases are TGCAGTGCTACTTCTAGGACTACCTACGAGCAGTACTTC. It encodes CSATSRTTYEQYF.

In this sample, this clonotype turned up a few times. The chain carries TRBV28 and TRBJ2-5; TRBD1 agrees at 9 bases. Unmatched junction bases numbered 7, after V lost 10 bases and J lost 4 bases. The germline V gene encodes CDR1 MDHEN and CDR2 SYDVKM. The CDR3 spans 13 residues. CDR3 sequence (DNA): TGTGCCACCAACAGGGGGCGCGTAGAGACCCAGTACTTC. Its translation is CATNRGRVETQYF.

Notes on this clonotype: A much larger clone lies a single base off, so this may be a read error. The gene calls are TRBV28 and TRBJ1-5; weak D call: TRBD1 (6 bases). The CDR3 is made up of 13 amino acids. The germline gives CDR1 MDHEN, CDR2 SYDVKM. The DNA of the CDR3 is TGTGCCAGCAAAAAGGGGGTGGGTCAGCCCCATCATTTT. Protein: CASKKGVGQPHHF.

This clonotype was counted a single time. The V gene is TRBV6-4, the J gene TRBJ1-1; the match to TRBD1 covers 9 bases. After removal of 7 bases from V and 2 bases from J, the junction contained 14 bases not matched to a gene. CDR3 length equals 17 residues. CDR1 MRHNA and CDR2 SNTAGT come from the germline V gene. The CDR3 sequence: CASMTPGQGWKNTEAFF. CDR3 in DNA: TGTGCCAGCATGACTCCGGGACAGGGATGGAAAAACACTGAAGCTTTCTTT.

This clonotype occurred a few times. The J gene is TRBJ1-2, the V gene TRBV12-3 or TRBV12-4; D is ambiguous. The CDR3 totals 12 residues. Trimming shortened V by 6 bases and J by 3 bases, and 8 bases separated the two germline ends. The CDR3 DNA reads TGTGCCAGCAGCGCCATCCACTATGGCTACACCTTC. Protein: CASSAIHYGYTF.

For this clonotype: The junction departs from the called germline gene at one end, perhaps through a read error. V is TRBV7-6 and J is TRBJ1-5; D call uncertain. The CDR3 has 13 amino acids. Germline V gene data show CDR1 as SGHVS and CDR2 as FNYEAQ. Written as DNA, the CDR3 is TGTGCCAGAAGCTTAGCGGGCAATCAGCCCCAGCATTTT. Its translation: CARSLAGNQPQHF. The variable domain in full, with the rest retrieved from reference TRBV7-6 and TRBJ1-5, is GAGVSQSPRYKVTKRGQDVALRCDPISGHVSLYWYRQALGQGPEFLTYFNYEAQQDKSGLPNDRFSAERPEGSISTLTIQRTEQRDSAMYRCARSLAGNQPQHFGDGTRLSIL.

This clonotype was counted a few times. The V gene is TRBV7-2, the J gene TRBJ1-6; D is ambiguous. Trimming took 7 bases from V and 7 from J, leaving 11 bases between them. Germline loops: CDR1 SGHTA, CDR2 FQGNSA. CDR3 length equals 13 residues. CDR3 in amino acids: CASMGSVNSPLHF. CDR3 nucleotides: TGTGCCAGCATGGGGTCCGTGAATTCACCCCTCCACTTT. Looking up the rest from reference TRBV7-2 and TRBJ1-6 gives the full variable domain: GAGVSQSPSNKVTEKGKDVELRCDPISGHTALYWYRQSLGQGLEFLIYFQGNSAPDKSGLPSDRFSAERTGGSVSTLTIQRTQQEDSAVYLCASMGSVNSPLHFGNGTRLTVT.